Listed below are T cell receptor beta chains from one sample, sequenced in a study of T-cell reconstitution after alpha-beta-depleted transplantation in children. TCRdb reanalysed the PCR reads using MiXCR and keeps one entry per CDR3 protein. The sample records around 100,000 distinct CDR3 sequences, 7.5% to 9.5% being singletons. Sequences were derived from PBMCs, sampled before TCRalphabeta/CD19-depleted stem cell transplant. These receptors were taken from a boy younger than 10 with acute lymphoblastic leukemia, due to receive a stem cell transplant. Both conserved end residues are part of each CDR3. D genes are given only for firm matches. Rows give clone size only sometimes, using once, few, many, or a class for an expanded clone.

TRBD2 TRBJ2-3 TRBV5-6 few CASSLGLRSGTDTQYF TGTGCCAGCAGCCTGGGACTACGTTCTGGCACAGATACGCAGTATTTT
TRBD1 TRBJ2-7 TRBV9 many CASSVDVTGVNEQYF TGTGCCAGCAGCGTAGATGTAACAGGGGTGAACGAGCAGTACTTC
- TRBJ1-3 TRBV7-3 few CASSLQGSSGNTIYF TGTGCCAGCAGCCTACAGGGTAGCTCTGGAAACACCATATATTTT
- TRBJ2-1 TRBV28 many CASKEGVENEQFF TGTGCCAGCAAGGAAGGGGTGGAGAATGAGCAGTTCTTC
- TRBJ2-3 TRBV7-2 many CASSPRLPAGDTQYF TGTGCCAGCAGCCCTCGACTTCCCGCAGGGGATACGCAGTATTTT
- TRBJ1-2 TRBV6-5 few CASRRGAGGYTF TGTGCCAGTCGACGCGGGGCAGGGGGCTACACCTTC
- TRBJ1-1 TRBV20-1 many CSGTGAPMNTEAFF TGCAGCGGGACGGGGGCCCCGATGAACACTGAAGCTTTCTTT
- TRBJ2-1 TRBV20-1 - CSARSGGELF TGCAGTGCTCGATCGGGTGGTGAGCTCTTC
- TRBJ2-2 TRBV7-6 - CASSSSVGAYTGELFF TGTGCCAGCAGCTCAAGTGTGGGGGCATACACCGGGGAGCTGTTTTTT
- TRBJ1-4 TRBV15 many CATSSTPKKLFF TGTGCCACCAGCAGTACACCCAAAAAACTGTTTTTT
- TRBJ2-3 TRBV20-1 - CSAQARQVSSTDTQYF TGCAGTGCACAAGCTCGACAGGTTTCTAGCACAGATACGCAGTATTTT
- TRBJ1-5 TRBV27 few CASSLLGSDNYSNQPQHF TGTGCCAGCAGTTTATTAGGGTCAGATAATTATAGCAATCAGCCCCAGCATTTT
- TRBJ2-3 TRBV7-3 many CASSFEFRAPQYF TGTGCCAGCAGCTTTGAGTTCCGAGCTCCGCAGTATTTT
TRBD2 TRBJ2-1 TRBV27 - CARVKRGFGKFF TGTGCCAGGGTAAAGCGGGGGTTCGGTAAGTTCTTC
- TRBJ2-7 TRBV5-1 many CASSFDTGPNYEQYF TGCGCCAGCAGCTTTGACACCGGGCCAAACTACGAGCAGTACTTC
- TRBJ2-3 TRBV7-3 many CASSLTGRAPDTQYF TGTGCCAGCAGCTTAACCGGCCGGGCCCCAGATACGCAGTATTTT
- TRBJ1-3 TRBV11-2 many CASSLDRGGTGNTIYF TGTGCCAGCAGCTTAGATCGGGGGGGGACCGGAAACACCATATATTTT
TRBD1 TRBJ1-2 TRBV10-3 many CAIRDRSQANYGYTF TGTGCCATCCGGGACAGGTCCCAAGCTAACTATGGCTACACCTTC
- TRBJ2-6 TRBV12-3/TRBV12-4 many CASSPWDLSGANVLTF TGTGCCAGCAGTCCCTGGGACCTCTCTGGGGCCAACGTCCTGACTTTC
- TRBJ2-1 TRBV11-1 many CASSSRGLSNSYNEQFF TGTGCCAGCAGCTCCCGGGGACTTAGTAACTCCTACAATGAGCAGTTCTTC
TRBD1 TRBJ1-5 TRBV6-5 many CASSSTGDQPQHF TGTGCCAGCAGTTCGACAGGGGATCAGCCCCAGCATTTT
- TRBJ2-7 TRBV7-9 - CASSPTGSHEQYF TGTGCCAGCAGCCCAACAGGGTCCCACGAGCAGTACTTC
TRBD1 TRBJ1-1 TRBV19 - CASRGLGDTEAFF TGTGCCAGCAGGGGGCTCGGGGACACTGAAGCTTTCTTT
- TRBJ2-7 TRBV4-1 - CASSQDPGRGSYEQYF TGCGCCAGCAGCCAAGATCCGGGTCGTGGGTCCTACGAGCAGTACTTC
- TRBJ2-7 TRBV6-1 many CASSAQGTHEQYF TGTGCCAGCAGTGCCCAGGGTACCCACGAGCAGTACTTC